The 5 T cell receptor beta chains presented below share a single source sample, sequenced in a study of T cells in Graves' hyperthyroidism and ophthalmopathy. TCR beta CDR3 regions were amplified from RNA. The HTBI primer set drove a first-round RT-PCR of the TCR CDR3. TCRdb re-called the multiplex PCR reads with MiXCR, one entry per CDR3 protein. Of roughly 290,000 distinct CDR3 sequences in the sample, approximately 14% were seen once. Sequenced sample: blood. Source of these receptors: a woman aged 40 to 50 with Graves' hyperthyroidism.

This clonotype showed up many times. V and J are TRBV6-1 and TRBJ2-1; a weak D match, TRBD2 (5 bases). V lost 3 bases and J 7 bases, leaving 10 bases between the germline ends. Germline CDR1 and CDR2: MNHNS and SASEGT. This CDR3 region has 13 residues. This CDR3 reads CASSETLVNEQFF. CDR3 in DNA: TGTGCCAGCAGTGAGACACTAGTAAATGAGCAGTTCTTC.

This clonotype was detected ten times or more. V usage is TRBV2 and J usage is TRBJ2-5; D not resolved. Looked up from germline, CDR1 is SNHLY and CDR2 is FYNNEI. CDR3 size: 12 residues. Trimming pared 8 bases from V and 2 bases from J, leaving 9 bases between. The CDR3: CASASEQETQYF. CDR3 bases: TGTGCCAGCGCGTCAGAACAAGAGACCCAGTACTTC.

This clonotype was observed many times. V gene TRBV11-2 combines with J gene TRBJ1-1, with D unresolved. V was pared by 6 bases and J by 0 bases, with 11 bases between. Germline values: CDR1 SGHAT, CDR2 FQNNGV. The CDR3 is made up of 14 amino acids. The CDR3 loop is CASRPGLVNTEAFF. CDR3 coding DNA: TGTGCCAGCAGACCCGGGCTGGTGAACACTGAAGCTTTCTTT.

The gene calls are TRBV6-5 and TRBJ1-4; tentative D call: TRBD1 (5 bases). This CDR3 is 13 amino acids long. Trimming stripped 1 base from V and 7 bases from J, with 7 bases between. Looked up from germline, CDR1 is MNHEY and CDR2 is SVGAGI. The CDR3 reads CASSYWGGEKLFF. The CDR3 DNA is TGTGCCAGCAGTTACTGGGGGGGTGAAAAACTGTTTTTT.

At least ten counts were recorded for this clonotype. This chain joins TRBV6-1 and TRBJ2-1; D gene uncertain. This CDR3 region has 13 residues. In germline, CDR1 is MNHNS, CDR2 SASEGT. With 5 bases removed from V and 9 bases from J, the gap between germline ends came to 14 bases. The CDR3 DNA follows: TGTGCCAGCAGTCCGGACGTCCCAAGTGAGCAGTTCTTC. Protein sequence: CASSPDVPSEQFF.